This section outlines one T cell receptor beta chain sequence together with its context. These data come from a study of Ad26.COV2.S vaccination and SARS-CoV-2 variants. The treatment is: some 20 received Ad26.COV2.S at low or high dose, single or two shots; about 5 received placebo; per-sample allocation not given. The samples date from day 63 after the first vaccine or placebo injection. Looked up from germline, CDR1 is MGHRA and CDR2 is YSYEKL. The CDR3 is 13 residues long. With 1 base removed from V and 7 bases from J, the gap between germline ends came to 10 bases. Using immunoSEQ multiplex PCR, the repertoire was profiled, and TCRdb retains in-frame clones only, with some absent. The sample lists approximately 450,000 clones, about nine tenths seen once, with 9% to 15% in the top ten.

J is TRBJ1-2 and V is TRBV4-1, with a weak D call TRBD1 (6 bases). The receptor comes from a person between 18 and 65 years old who received the Ad26.COV2.S COVID-19 vaccine or a placebo. Sample: peripheral blood, taken in a trial of Ad26.COV2.S vaccine versus placebo. The CDR3 region has the DNA TGCGCCAGCAGCCAAGCTGGGGGGCTTGGCTACACCTTC. This codes for CASSQAGGLGYTF.